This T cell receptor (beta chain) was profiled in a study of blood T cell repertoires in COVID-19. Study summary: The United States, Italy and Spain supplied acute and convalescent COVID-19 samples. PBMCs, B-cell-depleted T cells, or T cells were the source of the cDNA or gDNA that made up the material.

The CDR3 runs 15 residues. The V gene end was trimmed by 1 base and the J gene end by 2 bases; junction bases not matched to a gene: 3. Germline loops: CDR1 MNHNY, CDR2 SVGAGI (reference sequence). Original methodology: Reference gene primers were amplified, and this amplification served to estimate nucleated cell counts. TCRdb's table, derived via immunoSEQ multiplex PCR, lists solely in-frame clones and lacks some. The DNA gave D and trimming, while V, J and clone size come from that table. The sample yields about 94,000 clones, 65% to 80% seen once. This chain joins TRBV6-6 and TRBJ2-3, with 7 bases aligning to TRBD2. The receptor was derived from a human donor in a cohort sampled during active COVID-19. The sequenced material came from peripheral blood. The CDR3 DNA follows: TGTGCCAGCAGTTACTGGGGGAGGGTCACAGATACGCAGTATTTT. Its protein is CASSYWGRVTDTQYF.